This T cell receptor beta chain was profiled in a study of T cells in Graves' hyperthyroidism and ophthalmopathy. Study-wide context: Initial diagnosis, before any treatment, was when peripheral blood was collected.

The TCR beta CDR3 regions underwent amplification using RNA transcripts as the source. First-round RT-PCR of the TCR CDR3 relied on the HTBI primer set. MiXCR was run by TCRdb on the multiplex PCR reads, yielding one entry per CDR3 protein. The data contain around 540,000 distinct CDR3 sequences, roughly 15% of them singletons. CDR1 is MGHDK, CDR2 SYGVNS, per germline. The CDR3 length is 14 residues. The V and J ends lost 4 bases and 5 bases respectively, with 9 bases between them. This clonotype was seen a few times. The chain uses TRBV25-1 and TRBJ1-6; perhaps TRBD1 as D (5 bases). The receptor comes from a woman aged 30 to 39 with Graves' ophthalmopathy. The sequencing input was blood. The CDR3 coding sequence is TGTGCCAGCAGTGGCACAGGCAATAATTCACCCCTCCACTTT. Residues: CASSGTGNNSPLHF.